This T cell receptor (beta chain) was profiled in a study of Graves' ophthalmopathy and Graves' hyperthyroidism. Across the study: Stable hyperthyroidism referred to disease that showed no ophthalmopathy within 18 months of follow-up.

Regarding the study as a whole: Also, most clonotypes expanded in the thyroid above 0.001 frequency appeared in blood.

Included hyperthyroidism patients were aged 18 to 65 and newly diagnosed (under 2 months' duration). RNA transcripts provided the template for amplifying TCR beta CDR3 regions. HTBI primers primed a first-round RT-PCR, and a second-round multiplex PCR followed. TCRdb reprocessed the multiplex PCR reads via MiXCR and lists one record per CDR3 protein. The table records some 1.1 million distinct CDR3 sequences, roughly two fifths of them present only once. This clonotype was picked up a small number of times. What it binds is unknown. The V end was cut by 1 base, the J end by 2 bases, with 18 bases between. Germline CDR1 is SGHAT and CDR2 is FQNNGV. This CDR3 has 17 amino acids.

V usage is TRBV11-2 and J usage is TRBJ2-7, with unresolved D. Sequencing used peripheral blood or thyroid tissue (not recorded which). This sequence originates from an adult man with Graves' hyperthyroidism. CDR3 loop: CASSLVQETRSTYEQYF. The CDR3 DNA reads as TGTGCCAGCAGCTTAGTCCAAGAGACCAGGTCAACCTACGAGCAGTACTTC.